This T cell receptor (beta chain) appears in the sequencing data of a study of T cell repertoires in cytomegalovirus infection. This clonotype has at least ten counts. This CDR3 comprises 14 residues. Germline V lookup: CDR1 MNHEY, CDR2 SVGAGI. Trimming left V 7 bases short and J 0 bases short, with 9 bases between. In TCRdb, the reads were re-called with MiXCR into one record per CDR3 protein. The sample includes about 310,000 distinct CDR3 sequences, roughly 16% of them seen just once. The TCR originated in a human donor in good health (CMV status not recorded). Some clones in this sample may be carry-over from other donors' samples. The sample consisted of PBMCs. This chain connects TRBV6-5 to TRBJ2-2; D gene ambiguous. The CDR3 nucleotides are TGTGCCAGCACGGAAGGGACGAACACCGGGGAGCTGTTTTTT. Protein product: CASTEGTNTGELFF.